This T cell receptor beta chain comes out of a study of vaccination and CD4 T cells after COVID-19. Regarding the study as a whole: Relatively few convalescent patients and no early post-infection timepoints were analyzed.

This clonotype was seen a handful of times. Its antigen is unidentified. The CDR3 has 14 amino acids. CDR1 KGHSH and CDR2 LQKENI come from the germline V gene. The V end lost 2 bases, the J end lost 6 bases, and 8 bases lay between the germline ends. The Oncomine TCR Beta short-read assay was applied to DNA of cultured CD4+ T cells. After culture, CD4+ T cells served as the source for genomic DNA extraction. TCRdb ran MiXCR on the PCR reads and lists one entry per CDR3 protein. The sample has some 1,200 distinct CDR3 sequences; roughly 16% are singletons. Treatment in this sample: approximately 10-day PBMC culture with coronavirus spike peptide pools or control peptides (ViraFEST assay). One should note that the unexposed donor's CD4+ T cells were collected before the COVID-19 pandemic (2011-2018). ViraFEST relied on peptide pools to expand antigen-specific T cells; the TCRs were sequenced afterward.

This receptor was obtained from a human donor in good health. The chain couples TRBV18 to TRBJ1-6; a possible D gene is TRBD1 (5 bases). Sequenced: CD4+ T cells from blood, cultured in vitro. The chain's CDR3 is CASSPEGLNSPLHF. The CDR3 DNA is TGTGCCAGCTCACCAGAGGGGCTTAATTCACCCCTCCACTTT.